This TCR beta chain was profiled in a study of cytomegalovirus exposure and HLA in healthy donors. The CDR3 sequence is 14 residues long. After removal of 10 bases from V and 5 bases from J, the junction contained 11 bases not matched to a gene. The V gene's germline CDR1 is SNHLY and CDR2 FYNNEI. PCR used 60 Vbeta primers and 13 Jbeta primers. The table came from immunoSEQ multiplex PCR; TCRdb's copy has only in-frame clones and leaves some out. Among 90,000 to 120,000 clones listed, 82% were seen once. The source is a man between 25 and 39 years old in good health and CMV-seropositive. The chain uses TRBV2 and TRBJ2-5; 9 bases map to TRBD1. Sequenced: PBMCs. CDR3 in DNA: TGTGCCACCCCCCTCCCTGGACAGGGGGAGACCCAGTACTTC. Translated: CATPLPGQGETQYF. Variable domain in full (rest from reference TRBV2 and TRBJ2-5): EPEVTQTPSHQVTQMGQEVILRCVPISNHLYFYWYRQILGQKVEFLVSFYNNEISEKSEIFDDQFSVERPDGSNFTLKIRSTKLEDSAMYFCATPLPGQGETQYFGPGTRLLVL.